These T cell receptor beta chains were read from a single sample in a study of molecular identifiers for immune sequencing clone quantification. Each CDR3 protein gets one entry after TCRdb re-called the PCR reads with MiXCR. The data show about 640,000 distinct CDR3 sequences, 15% to 20% seen once. Sequenced sample: naive CD8+ T cells from blood, with Jurkat cell RNA spiked in. These receptors all come from a human donor in good health. Some libraries in this study had Jurkat cell RNA spiked in. CDR3s include the opening cysteine and the closing phenylalanine or tryptophan. The D gene is left open where the match is weak. Clone size appears in some rows only: once, few, many, or a class for an expanded clone.

CDR3nt,CDR3aa,d_gene,j_gene,len,abundance,v_gene
TGTGCCAGCAGCACCGGACAGGGGGGCACAGATACGCAGTATTTT,CASSTGQGGTDTQYF,TRBD1,TRBJ2-3,15,many,TRBV7-6
TGCGCCAGCAGCCCCCGACAGGGGCGCTTCAACACTGAAGCTTTCTTT,CASSPRQGRFNTEAFF,TRBD1,TRBJ1-1,16,many,TRBV4-1
TGTGCCAGCAGCTGGGACTCCAGCTCCTACGAGCAGTACTTC,CASSWDSSSYEQYF,-,TRBJ2-7,14,many,TRBV7-9
TGCGCCAGCAGCTTGGATCAGGGGGCCTACACTGAAGCTTTCTTT,CASSLDQGAYTEAFF,TRBD1,TRBJ1-1,15,many,TRBV5-1
TGTGCCACCGTAAACCGGGTGAACACTGAAGCTTTCTTT,CATVNRVNTEAFF,-,TRBJ1-1,13,many,TRBV6-5
TGTGCCAGTAGTATAAGGCGGAACACTGAAGCTTTCTTT,CASSIRRNTEAFF,-,TRBJ1-1,13,once,TRBV19
TGTGCCAGTAGTATTGCGCCAGGTGAGCAGTTCTTC,CASSIAPGEQFF,-,TRBJ2-1,12,few,TRBV19
TGTGCCAGCAGTCCCGGACCCGGCGGGGAGAACACTGAAGCTTTCTTT,CASSPGPGGENTEAFF,-,TRBJ1-1,16,many,TRBV21-1
TGTGCCAGCAGCTTAGAAGGTTCCAGGAGGTATCAGCCCCAGCATTTT,CASSLEGSRRYQPQHF,-,TRBJ1-5,16,many,TRBV7-2
TGTGCCAGCAGCTGGGGGCCATGGGGCAATCAGCCCCAGCATTTT,CASSWGPWGNQPQHF,-,TRBJ1-5,15,few,TRBV5-6
TGTGCCAGCTTAGCTGCAATAGGAGGCCTCTCTGGGGCCAACGTCCTGACTTTC,CASLAAIGGLSGANVLTF,-,TRBJ2-6,18,few,TRBV3-2
TGTGCCAGTAGTGTCGGGGCTGCCTACGAGCAGTACTTC,CASSVGAAYEQYF,-,TRBJ2-7,13,-,TRBV19
TGCAGCGTTGTGGCAGGGGGAGCTTATGGCTACACCTTC,CSVVAGGAYGYTF,TRBD1,TRBJ1-2,13,many,TRBV29-1
TGTGCCAGCAGCTTAGTTCGGGCGAATAAGAATGAAAAACTGTTTTTT,CASSLVRANKNEKLFF,-,TRBJ1-4,16,many,TRBV7-9
TGTGCCAGCAGTTCGACACGAATGACTAGCGGGGACACAGATACGCAGTATTTT,CASSSTRMTSGDTDTQYF,TRBD2,TRBJ2-3,18,few,TRBV12-3/TRBV12-4
TGTGCCATCAGTGACGGCGGGAACAACTACAATGAGCAGTTCTTC,CAISDGGNNYNEQFF,-,TRBJ2-1,15,-,TRBV10-3
TGTGCCAGCTGTCAAGACTCGTACAATGAGCAGTTCTTC,CASCQDSYNEQFF,-,TRBJ2-1,13,-,TRBV9
TGTGCCAGCAGTAGCGACAGGGCACTAGGCGAGACCCAGTACTTC,CASSSDRALGETQYF,TRBD1,TRBJ2-5,15,few,TRBV12-3/TRBV12-4
TGTGCCAGCAGCTTAGAAGGGACCCAAGAGACCCAGTACTTC,CASSLEGTQETQYF,-,TRBJ2-5,14,many,TRBV7-6
TGTGCCAGCAGCTTTACTAGCGGGGGGGGCACAGATACGCAGTATTTT,CASSFTSGGGTDTQYF,TRBD2,TRBJ2-3,16,many,TRBV7-2
TGTGCCAGCAGCTTGGCTAGCGGGAGCAGTCCCGATCAGTACTTC,CASSLASGSSPDQYF,TRBD2,TRBJ2-7,15,-,TRBV7-6
TGTGCCAGCAGCTTAGTTCCGAATCCCAGCTCTGGGGCCAACGTCCTGACTTTC,CASSLVPNPSSGANVLTF,-,TRBJ2-6,18,many,TRBV7-2
TGCGCCAGCAGTCAATCGAGGGATACCAGGGACAATTTGGTCAATGAGCAGTTCTTC,CASSQSRDTRDNLVNEQFF,-,TRBJ2-1,19,-,TRBV23-1
TGTGCCAGCAGCCCCATCGACAGGGCCCCCTACGAGCAGTACTTC,CASSPIDRAPYEQYF,TRBD1,TRBJ2-7,15,many,TRBV27